The sample holds many counts of the clone carrying this TCR beta chain. The CDR3 extends over 14 amino acids. V trimming: 1 base; J trimming: 3 bases; junction bases outside the gene matches: 3. Germline lookup yields CDR1 MNHEY and CDR2 SMNVEV (reference sequence). This specimen comes from a study of read filtering for tumor transcriptome and immune sequencing. This library used roughly 400 ng RNA and molecular barcoded adaptors spanning alpha/delta and beta/gamma chains. MiXCR, run by TCRdb on the reads, gives a single entry per CDR3 protein. This table has about 41,000 distinct CDR3 sequences, around 15% appearing once.

The sample comprised a population of CD138-negative cells sorted from bone marrow. This sequence joins TRBV27 and TRBJ2-7, with 7 bases lining up with TRBD1. This receptor was taken from a donor at least 40 years old with multiple myeloma. The CDR3 bases are TGTGCCAGCAGTTTATATGGGGACAGCTACGAGCAGTACTTC. It codes for CASSLYGDSYEQYF.